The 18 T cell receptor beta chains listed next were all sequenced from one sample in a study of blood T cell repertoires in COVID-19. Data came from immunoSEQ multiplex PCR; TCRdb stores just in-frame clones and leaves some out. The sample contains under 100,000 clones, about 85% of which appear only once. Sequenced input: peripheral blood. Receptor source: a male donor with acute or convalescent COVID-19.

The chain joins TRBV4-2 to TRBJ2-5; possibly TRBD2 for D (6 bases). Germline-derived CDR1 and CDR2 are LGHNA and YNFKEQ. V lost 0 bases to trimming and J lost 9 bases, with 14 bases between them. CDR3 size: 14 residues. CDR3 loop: CASSQDNEGGAQYF. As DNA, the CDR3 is TGTGCCAGCAGCCAAGATAACGAGGGCGGGGCCCAGTACTTC.

Written as DNA, the CDR3 is TGTGCCAGCTCACCAGGGCGGGGGGCCTACGAGCAGTACTTC. Translation gives CASSPGRGAYEQYF. The genes are TRBV18 and TRBJ2-7, with 8 bases identical to TRBD2. Trimming at V came to 2 bases and at J to 2 bases, leaving 2 bases not matched to a gene. The CDR3 has 14 amino acids. Germline V gene data show CDR1 as KGHSH and CDR2 as LQKENI.

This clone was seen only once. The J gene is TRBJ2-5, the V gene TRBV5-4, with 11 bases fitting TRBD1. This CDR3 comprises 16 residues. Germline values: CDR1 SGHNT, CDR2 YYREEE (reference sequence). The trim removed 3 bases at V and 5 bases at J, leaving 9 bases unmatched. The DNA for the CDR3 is TGTGCCAGCAGCTCGAACGGACAGGGGGCCAGGGAGACCCAGTACTTC. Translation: CASSSNGQGARETQYF.

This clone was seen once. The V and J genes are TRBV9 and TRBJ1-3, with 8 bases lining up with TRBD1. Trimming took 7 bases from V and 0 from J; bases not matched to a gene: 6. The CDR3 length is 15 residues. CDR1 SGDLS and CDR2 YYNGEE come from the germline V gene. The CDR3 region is CASRGTGHSGNTIYF. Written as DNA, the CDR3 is TGTGCCAGCCGCGGGACAGGCCACTCTGGAAACACCATATATTTT.

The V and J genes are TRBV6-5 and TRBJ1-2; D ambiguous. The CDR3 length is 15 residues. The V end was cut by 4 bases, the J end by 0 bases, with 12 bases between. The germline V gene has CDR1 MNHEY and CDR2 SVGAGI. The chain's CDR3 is CASSSREAANYGYTF. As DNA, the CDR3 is TGTGCCAGCAGTTCACGGGAAGCAGCTAACTATGGCTACACCTTC.

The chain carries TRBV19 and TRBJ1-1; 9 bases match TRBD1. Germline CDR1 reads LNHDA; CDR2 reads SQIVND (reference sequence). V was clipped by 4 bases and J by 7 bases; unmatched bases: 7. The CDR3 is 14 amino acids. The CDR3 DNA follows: TGTGCCAGTAGTAAGGGACAGGGCTCGTTTGAAGCTTTCTTT. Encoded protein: CASSKGQGSFEAFF.

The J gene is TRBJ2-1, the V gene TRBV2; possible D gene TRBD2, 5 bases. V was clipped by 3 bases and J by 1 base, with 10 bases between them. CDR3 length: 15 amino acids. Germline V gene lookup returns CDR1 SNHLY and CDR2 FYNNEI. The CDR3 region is CASSDIPGSYNEQFF. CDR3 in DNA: TGTGCCAGCAGTGACATCCCGGGGTCCTACAATGAGCAGTTCTTC. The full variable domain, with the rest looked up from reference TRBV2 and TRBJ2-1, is EPEVTQTPSHQVTQMGQEVILRCVPISNHLYFYWYRQILGQKVEFLVSFYNNEISEKSEIFDDQFSVERPDGSNFTLKIRSTKLEDSAMYFCASSDIPGSYNEQFFGPGTRLTVL.

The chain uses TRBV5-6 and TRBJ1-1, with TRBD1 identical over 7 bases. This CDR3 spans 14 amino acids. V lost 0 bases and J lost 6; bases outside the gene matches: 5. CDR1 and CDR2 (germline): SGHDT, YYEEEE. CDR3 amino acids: CASSLGQGWAEAFF. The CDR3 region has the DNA TGTGCCAGCAGCTTGGGACAGGGTTGGGCTGAAGCTTTCTTT.

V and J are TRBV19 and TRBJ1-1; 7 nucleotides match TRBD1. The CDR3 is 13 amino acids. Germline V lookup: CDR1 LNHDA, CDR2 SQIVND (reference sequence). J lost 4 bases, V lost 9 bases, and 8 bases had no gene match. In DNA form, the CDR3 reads TGTGCCAGCTCTGACCAGGGGGTCACTGAAGCTTTCTTT. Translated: CASSDQGVTEAFF.

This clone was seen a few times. The CDR3 sequence: CASSLGQLNYGYTF. CDR3 sequence (DNA): TGTGCCAGCAGCTTGGGACAGCTTAACTATGGCTACACCTTC. The chain carries TRBV5-4 and TRBJ1-2, with a possible D match to TRBD1 (5 bases). Germline loops: CDR1 SGHNT, CDR2 YYREEE (reference sequence). The CDR3 spans 14 residues. The V gene lost 0 bases and the J gene lost 1 base, with 7 bases spanning the gap.

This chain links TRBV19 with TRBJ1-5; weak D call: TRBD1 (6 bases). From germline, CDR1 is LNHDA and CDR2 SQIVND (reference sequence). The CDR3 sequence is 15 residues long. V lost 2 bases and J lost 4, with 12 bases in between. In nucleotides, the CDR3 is TGTGCCAGTAGTATAATGAGGGGGAGAAATCAGCCCCAGCATTTT. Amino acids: CASSIMRGRNQPQHF.

This chain's CDR3 is CASSEGEGQGRYGYTF. In DNA form, the CDR3 reads TGTGCCAGCAGTGAAGGGGAGGGGCAGGGACGGTATGGCTACACCTTC. The rearrangement joins TRBV2 to TRBJ1-2, with D possibly matching TRBD1 (5 bases). Between the trimmed V and J ends, which lost 1 base and 5 bases, there was a span of 17 bases. Germline lookup yields CDR1 SNHLY and CDR2 FYNNEI. This CDR3 spans 16 amino acids.

DNA for the CDR3: TGTGCCTGGACGACAGGGGGAAGAGTGGGAAGTGGCTACACCTTC. Protein: CAWTTGGRVGSGYTF. This chain connects TRBV30 to TRBJ1-2; 9 bases match TRBD1. After removal of 4 bases from V and 7 bases from J, the junction contained 13 bases not matched to a gene. Germline V gene sequence: CDR1 GTSNPN, CDR2 SVGIG (reference sequence). The CDR3 runs 15 residues.

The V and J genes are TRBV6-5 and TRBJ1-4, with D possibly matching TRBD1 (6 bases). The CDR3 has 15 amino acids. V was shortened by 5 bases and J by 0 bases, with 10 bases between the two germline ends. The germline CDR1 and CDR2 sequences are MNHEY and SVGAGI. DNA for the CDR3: TGTGCCAGCAGTAGACAGGATGCAACTAATGAAAAACTGTTTTTT. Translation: CASSRQDATNEKLFF.

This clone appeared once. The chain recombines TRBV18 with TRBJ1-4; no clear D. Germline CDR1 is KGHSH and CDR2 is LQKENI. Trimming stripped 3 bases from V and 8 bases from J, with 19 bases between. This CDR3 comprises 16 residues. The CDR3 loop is CASSPTARVPIEKLFF. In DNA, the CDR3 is TGTGCCAGCTCACCCACTGCGAGGGTCCCAATCGAAAAACTGTTTTTT.

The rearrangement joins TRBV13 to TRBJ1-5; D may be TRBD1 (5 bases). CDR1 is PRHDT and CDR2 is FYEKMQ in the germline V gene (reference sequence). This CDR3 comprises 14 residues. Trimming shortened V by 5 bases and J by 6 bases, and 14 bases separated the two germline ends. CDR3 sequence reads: CASSRGGPSQPQHF. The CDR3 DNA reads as TGTGCCAGCAGCCGGGGGGGACCCAGTCAGCCCCAGCATTTT.

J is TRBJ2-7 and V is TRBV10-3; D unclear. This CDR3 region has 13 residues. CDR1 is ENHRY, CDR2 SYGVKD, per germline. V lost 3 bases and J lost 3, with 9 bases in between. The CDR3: CAISDPLFYEQYF. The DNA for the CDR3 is TGTGCCATCAGTGACCCCTTGTTCTACGAGCAGTACTTC.

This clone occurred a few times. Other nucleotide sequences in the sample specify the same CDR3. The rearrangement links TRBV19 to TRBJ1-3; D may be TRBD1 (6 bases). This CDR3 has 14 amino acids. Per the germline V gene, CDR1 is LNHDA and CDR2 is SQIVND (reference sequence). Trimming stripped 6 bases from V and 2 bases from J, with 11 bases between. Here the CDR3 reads CASSRGGPGNTIYF. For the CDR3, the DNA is TGTGCCAGTAGCCGAGGGGGACCTGGAAACACCATATATTTT.